This is a list of T cell receptor beta chains from one sample in a study of blood T cells in healthy people across ages. One entry per CDR3 protein results from TCRdb running MiXCR on the 5' RACE reads. The sample has over 500,000 distinct CDR3 sequences, more than 45% seen once; the top ten hold roughly 14%. The specimen was blood. The source of these receptors is a woman older than 75 in good health. Each CDR3 is given with its conserved first and last residue.

j_call | v_call | cdr3_length | cdr3_aa
TRBJ2-1 | TRBV28 | 15 | CASSFSASFYNEQFF
TRBJ2-3 | TRBV20-1 | 16 | CSARSGLAGGFDTQYF
TRBJ1-2 | TRBV15 | 15 | CATSRGDRKKTGYTF
TRBJ2-7 | TRBV15 | 15 | CATSSDQEVAYEQYF
TRBJ1-2 | TRBV7-9 | 13 | CASSLDTRYGYTF
TRBJ2-1 | TRBV20-1 | 13 | CSADPDRGNEQFF
TRBJ1-1 | TRBV20-1 | 13 | CSAKRGGGTEAFF
TRBJ2-7 | TRBV28 | 15 | CASSLSPSRVYEQYF
TRBJ1-2 | TRBV10-3 | 17 | CAISALSGTGLNYGYTF
TRBJ2-3 | TRBV5-1 | 16 | CASSKRTGGGTDTQYF
TRBJ2-1 | TRBV29-1 | 14 | CSAEGSEAYNEQFF
TRBJ1-2 | TRBV14 | 15 | CASSQAGGTLYGYTF
TRBJ1-1 | TRBV7-9 | 9 | CASKSLAFF
TRBJ2-5 | TRBV20-1 | 15 | CSARANRGWGETQYF
TRBJ2-1 | TRBV20-1 | 12 | CSARVSYSEQFF
TRBJ2-3 | TRBV20-1 | 13 | CSARGGTVDTQYF
TRBJ2-7 | TRBV7-6 | 17 | CASSLAFGSGSSYEQYF
NA | TRBV7-2 | 17 | CASSFPRDSLAKNIQYF
TRBJ2-1 | TRBV29-1 | 12 | CSVRGAGNEQFF
TRBJ1-5 | TRBV28 | 14 | CASSRTGRNQPQHF
TRBJ2-5 | TRBV29-1 | 16 | CSVEGTQARPAETQYF
TRBJ2-5 | TRBV20-1 | 11 | CSAKGEETQYF
TRBJ2-3 | TRBV20-1 | 16 | CSARDQLLLSTDTQYF
TRBJ2-2 | TRBV6-5 | 17 | CASSSPPGTENTGELFF
TRBJ1-4 | TRBV28 | 13 | CASRDIRWEKLFF
TRBJ1-3 | TRBV5-1 | 14 | CASSRGQGGDTIYF
TRBJ1-5 | TRBV12-3/TRBV12-4 | 16 | CASSLMAGDSNQPQHF
TRBJ1-1 | TRBV5-5 | 13 | CASSLQGTTEAFF
TRBJ1-1 | TRBV5-1 | 13 | CASSLGSGTEAFF
TRBJ1-5 | TRBV27 | 11 | CASPPFQPQHF
TRBJ2-7 | TRBV28 | 15 | CASSLSGGGFYEQYF
TRBJ2-3 | TRBV30 | 11 | CAGSWSQPQYF
TRBJ2-5 | TRBV5-1 | 15 | CASSWAGTEGETQYF
TRBJ1-1 | TRBV21-1 | 12 | CASSNSTKEAFF
TRBJ2-1 | TRBV20-1 | 15 | CSARVLQGSYNEQFF
TRBJ2-7 | TRBV28 | 12 | CASSPPRGGQYF
NA | TRBV29-1 | 12 | CSAERGTETQYF
TRBJ2-2 | TRBV3-1 | 12 | CASSQEKPQLFF
TRBJ2-7 | TRBV6-2/TRBV6-3 | 12 | CASSWDGYEQYF
TRBJ2-5 | TRBV5-1 | 13 | CASRDRIQGVEYF
TRBJ2-2 | TRBV5-1 | 15 | CASSMVGSNTGELFF
TRBJ2-5 | TRBV6-5 | 15 | CASSQSGPGYNEQYF
TRBJ2-1 | TRBV4-2 | 17 | CASSQEWGLAVYNEQFF
NA | TRBV20-1 | 14 | CSAGVQGASYEQYF
TRBJ1-3 | TRBV5-1 | 16 | CASSSQGTGSGNTIYF
TRBJ2-1 | TRBV20-1 | 11 | CSARDHNEQFF
TRBJ1-5 | TRBV25-1 | 13 | CASSPGRGQPQHF
TRBJ1-2 | TRBV18 | 17 | CASSPPGVPSSNYGYTF
TRBJ2-1 | TRBV29-1 | 13 | CSVTGTGADEQFF
TRBJ1-1 | TRBV18 | 11 | CASSSGDGAFF
TRBJ1-2 | TRBV20-1 | 14 | CSAREDGGGYGYTF
TRBJ2-1 | TRBV7-2 | 15 | CASSLGGGGLNEQFF